Listed below are T cell receptor beta chains from one sample, sequenced in a study of blood T cells in healthy people across ages. TCRdb itself ran the 5' RACE reads through MiXCR, one entry per CDR3 protein. The table records 850,000 to 1,100,000 distinct CDR3 sequences, roughly two fifths of them present only once. Sequences were obtained from blood. These receptors originate from a man aged 18 to 30 in good health. The CDR3 runs from the conserved cysteine through the conserved F or W. Each record gives: clone size, J gene, D gene, V gene, CDR3 protein, CDR3 DNA. The D gene is left open where the match is weak. Clone size is not always given. Where it is, it says once, few, many or a class for expanded clones.

clone_size: -; j_call: TRBJ1-2; d_call: -; v_call: TRBV29-1; cdr3_aa: CSVDGQGQGDGYTF; cdr3_nt: TGCAGCGTCGATGGCCAGGGGCAGGGTGATGGCTACACCTTC
clone_size: -; j_call: TRBJ2-2; d_call: -; v_call: TRBV5-1; cdr3_aa: CASSLPQGTGELFF; cdr3_nt: TGCGCCAGCAGCTTGCCACAGGGCACCGGGGAGCTGTTTTTT
clone_size: few; j_call: TRBJ2-7; d_call: -; v_call: TRBV7-9; cdr3_aa: CASSESTSYNEQYF; cdr3_nt: TGTGCCAGCAGCGAATCCACTAGCTACAACGAGCAGTACTTC
clone_size: many; j_call: TRBJ2-3; d_call: TRBD1; v_call: TRBV5-1; cdr3_aa: CASSLLGQGSDTQYF; cdr3_nt: TGCGCCAGCAGCTTGTTAGGACAGGGCTCAGATACGCAGTATTTT
clone_size: -; j_call: TRBJ2-1; d_call: TRBD1; v_call: TRBV18; cdr3_aa: CASSLGTGALNEQFF; cdr3_nt: TGTGCCAGCTCACTGGGGACAGGGGCCCTCAATGAGCAGTTCTTC
clone_size: -; j_call: TRBJ1-1; d_call: TRBD1; v_call: TRBV12-3/TRBV12-4; cdr3_aa: CASSTNRGPETEAFF; cdr3_nt: TGTGCCAGCAGTACTAACAGGGGGCCAGAGACTGAAGCTTTCTTT
clone_size: once; j_call: TRBJ2-1; d_call: TRBD2; v_call: TRBV2; cdr3_aa: CASGALRLAGGYNEQFF; cdr3_nt: TGTGCCAGCGGGGCCCTCCGGCTAGCGGGGGGCTACAATGAGCAGTTCTTC
clone_size: many; j_call: TRBJ2-1; d_call: -; v_call: TRBV5-1; cdr3_aa: CASSFGPNNEQFF; cdr3_nt: TGCGCCAGCAGCTTCGGCCCCAACAATGAGCAGTTCTTC
clone_size: -; j_call: TRBJ2-1; d_call: TRBD1; v_call: TRBV27; cdr3_aa: CASSLLLLGQLNNEQFF; cdr3_nt: TGTGCCAGCAGTTTATTATTGTTGGGACAGTTAAACAATGAGCAGTTCTTC
clone_size: -; j_call: TRBJ1-2; d_call: -; v_call: TRBV12-3/TRBV12-4; cdr3_aa: CASSFSQGRVGYTF; cdr3_nt: TGTGCCAGCAGTTTTTCCCAGGGGAGGGTTGGCTACACCTTC
clone_size: many; j_call: TRBJ1-2; d_call: -; v_call: TRBV2; cdr3_aa: CASSGRDTYGYTF; cdr3_nt: TGTGCCAGCAGTGGCCGGGACACCTATGGCTACACCTTC
clone_size: -; j_call: TRBJ1-1; d_call: TRBD1; v_call: TRBV6-2/TRBV6-3; cdr3_aa: CASSHRGRTEAFF; cdr3_nt: TGTGCCAGCAGTCACAGGGGTCGGACTGAAGCTTTCTTT
clone_size: many; j_call: TRBJ2-3; d_call: TRBD1; v_call: TRBV5-1; cdr3_aa: CASSSGQGGTDTQYF; cdr3_nt: TGCGCCAGCAGCTCCGGACAGGGAGGAACAGATACGCAGTATTTT
clone_size: few; j_call: TRBJ2-1; d_call: TRBD2; v_call: TRBV29-1; cdr3_aa: CSVDERGGNNEQFF; cdr3_nt: TGCAGCGTTGACGAGCGGGGGGGAAACAATGAGCAGTTCTTC
clone_size: many; j_call: TRBJ1-5; d_call: -; v_call: TRBV2; cdr3_aa: CASSWAGNQPQHF; cdr3_nt: TGTGCCAGCAGTTGGGCAGGCAATCAGCCCCAGCATTTT
clone_size: -; j_call: TRBJ2-5; d_call: TRBD2; v_call: TRBV28; cdr3_aa: CASSPHQGLAGGEKTQYF; cdr3_nt: TGTGCCAGCAGTCCTCACCAGGGACTAGCGGGGGGCGAAAAGACCCAGTACTTC
clone_size: -; j_call: TRBJ1-6; d_call: TRBD1; v_call: TRBV20-1; cdr3_aa: CSARDPGGISPLHF; cdr3_nt: TGCAGTGCTAGAGACCCAGGGGGGATTTCACCCCTCCACTTT
clone_size: few; j_call: TRBJ1-4; d_call: -; v_call: TRBV27; cdr3_aa: CASSSVWGAYEKLFF; cdr3_nt: TGTGCCAGCAGTTCCGTGTGGGGGGCGTATGAAAAACTGTTTTTT
clone_size: few; j_call: TRBJ2-2; d_call: -; v_call: TRBV4-2; cdr3_aa: CASSQVNGEAGELFF; cdr3_nt: TGTGCCAGCAGCCAAGTCAACGGGGAAGCCGGGGAGCTGTTTTTT
clone_size: few; j_call: TRBJ2-1; d_call: TRBD2; v_call: TRBV14; cdr3_aa: CASSQRLAEGPYNEQFF; cdr3_nt: TGTGCCAGCAGCCAAAGACTAGCGGAGGGACCCTACAATGAGCAGTTCTTC
clone_size: -; j_call: TRBJ1-2; d_call: -; v_call: TRBV4-1; cdr3_aa: CASSQDLGHYGYTF; cdr3_nt: TGCGCCAGCAGCCAAGATCTTGGGCACTATGGCTACACCTTC
clone_size: -; j_call: TRBJ1-6; d_call: TRBD1; v_call: TRBV11-1; cdr3_aa: CASSLPGQNSPLHF; cdr3_nt: TGTGCCAGCAGCCTCCCGGGACAGAATTCACCCCTCCACTTT
clone_size: -; j_call: TRBJ2-7; d_call: -; v_call: TRBV10-2; cdr3_aa: CASRGARYEQYF; cdr3_nt: TGCGCCAGCCGGGGGGCCCGCTACGAGCAGTACTTC
clone_size: many; j_call: TRBJ2-4; d_call: -; v_call: TRBV24-1; cdr3_aa: CATSDSQVAKNIQYF; cdr3_nt: TGTGCCACCAGTGATTCACAGGTAGCCAAAAACATTCAGTACTTC
clone_size: few; j_call: TRBJ2-1; d_call: TRBD1; v_call: TRBV10-3; cdr3_aa: CAISTLSGTGGNEQFF; cdr3_nt: TGTGCCATCAGCACATTATCCGGGACAGGGGGCAATGAGCAGTTCTTC
clone_size: -; j_call: TRBJ1-1; d_call: -; v_call: TRBV20-1; cdr3_aa: CSATSRIEAFF; cdr3_nt: TGCAGTGCTACTAGTAGGATTGAAGCTTTCTTT
clone_size: -; j_call: TRBJ1-5; d_call: TRBD1; v_call: TRBV27; cdr3_aa: CASSLSWTGSTGPQHF; cdr3_nt: TGTGCCAGCAGTTTATCGTGGACAGGGTCCACAGGCCCCCAGCATTTT
clone_size: -; j_call: TRBJ2-3; d_call: -; v_call: TRBV27; cdr3_aa: CASSFGDVTDTQYF; cdr3_nt: TGTGCCAGCAGTTTCGGGGACGTTACAGATACGCAGTATTTT
clone_size: -; j_call: TRBJ1-2; d_call: -; v_call: TRBV9; cdr3_aa: CASSGSQSWGYTF; cdr3_nt: TGTGCCAGCAGCGGATCTCAGTCCTGGGGCTACACCTTC
clone_size: -; j_call: TRBJ1-6; d_call: TRBD1; v_call: TRBV6-2/TRBV6-3; cdr3_aa: CASSYEPGTGESPLHF; cdr3_nt: TGTGCCAGCAGTTATGAACCCGGGACAGGGGAATCACCCCTCCACTTT
clone_size: -; j_call: TRBJ1-4; d_call: TRBD1; v_call: TRBV6-6; cdr3_aa: CASATTGGWEKLFF; cdr3_nt: TGTGCCAGCGCAACCACAGGGGGCTGGGAAAAACTGTTTTTT
clone_size: few; j_call: TRBJ1-5; d_call: -; v_call: TRBV27; cdr3_aa: CASSQQAGLIKPQHF; cdr3_nt: TGTGCCAGCTCCCAACAGGCAGGACTAATCAAGCCCCAGCATTTT
clone_size: -; j_call: TRBJ2-7; d_call: -; v_call: TRBV21-1; cdr3_aa: CASSPKEGSSYEQYF; cdr3_nt: TGTGCCAGCAGCCCCAAGGAGGGAAGCTCCTACGAGCAGTACTTC
clone_size: few; j_call: TRBJ1-1; d_call: -; v_call: TRBV14; cdr3_aa: CASSQDLIGTGNTEAFF; cdr3_nt: TGTGCCAGCAGCCAAGATCTAATCGGGACGGGGAACACTGAAGCTTTCTTT
clone_size: -; j_call: TRBJ2-5; d_call: -; v_call: TRBV7-9; cdr3_aa: CASSERQGSGQETQYF; cdr3_nt: TGTGCCAGCAGCGAACGCCAGGGATCGGGCCAAGAGACCCAGTACTTC
clone_size: many; j_call: TRBJ2-1; d_call: TRBD2; v_call: TRBV5-6; cdr3_aa: CASSLGLALNEQFF; cdr3_nt: TGTGCCAGCAGCTTGGGACTAGCTTTGAATGAGCAGTTCTTC
clone_size: -; j_call: TRBJ2-3; d_call: TRBD1; v_call: TRBV28; cdr3_aa: CASSSTQGSRDTQYF; cdr3_nt: TGTGCCAGCAGTTCGACACAGGGGTCGAGAGATACGCAGTATTTT
clone_size: few; j_call: TRBJ1-1; d_call: -; v_call: TRBV9; cdr3_aa: CASSPSGSNTEAFF; cdr3_nt: TGTGCCAGCAGCCCCTCGGGGTCGAACACTGAAGCTTTCTTT
clone_size: few; j_call: TRBJ1-1; d_call: -; v_call: TRBV20-1; cdr3_aa: CSARHRANTEAFF; cdr3_nt: TGCAGTGCTAGGCACAGGGCAAACACTGAAGCTTTCTTT
clone_size: -; j_call: TRBJ1-6; d_call: -; v_call: TRBV4-3; cdr3_aa: CASSSQGGALNNSPLHF; cdr3_nt: TGCGCCAGCAGCAGCCAAGGGGGGGCACTTAATAATTCACCCCTCCACTTT
clone_size: -; j_call: TRBJ2-7; d_call: -; v_call: TRBV4-1; cdr3_aa: CASSQDQMVVGLQYF; cdr3_nt: TGCGCCAGCAGCCAAGATCAGATGGTGGTGGGATTACAGTACTTC
clone_size: -; j_call: TRBJ1-4; d_call: -; v_call: TRBV7-3; cdr3_aa: CASSLLEGSTNEKLFF; cdr3_nt: TGTGCCAGCAGCTTACTGGAGGGATCAACTAATGAAAAACTGTTTTTT
clone_size: many; j_call: TRBJ1-5; d_call: TRBD1; v_call: TRBV7-2; cdr3_aa: CASNRQGEQPQHF; cdr3_nt: TGTGCCAGCAATCGACAGGGCGAACAGCCCCAGCATTTT
clone_size: -; j_call: TRBJ2-7; d_call: TRBD2; v_call: TRBV3-1; cdr3_aa: CASSPRTSGAYEQYF; cdr3_nt: TGTGCCAGCAGCCCCAGGACTAGCGGGGCCTACGAGCAGTACTTC
clone_size: many; j_call: TRBJ1-2; d_call: -; v_call: TRBV12-3/TRBV12-4; cdr3_aa: CASTPGPLNYGYTF; cdr3_nt: TGTGCCAGCACCCCTGGACCCTTGAACTATGGCTACACCTTC
clone_size: -; j_call: TRBJ1-4; d_call: -; v_call: TRBV6-5; cdr3_aa: CASRGYPGANEKLFF; cdr3_nt: TGTGCCAGCAGGGGCTATCCGGGGGCTAATGAAAAACTGTTTTTT
clone_size: many; j_call: TRBJ2-3; d_call: -; v_call: TRBV7-2; cdr3_aa: CASSTSTDTQYF; cdr3_nt: TGTGCCAGCAGCACCTCAACAGATACGCAGTATTTT
clone_size: -; j_call: TRBJ1-1; d_call: -; v_call: TRBV6-2/TRBV6-3; cdr3_aa: CASKTGWNTEAFF; cdr3_nt: TGTGCCAGTAAGACAGGTTGGAACACTGAAGCTTTCTTT
clone_size: -; j_call: TRBJ1-1; d_call: TRBD1; v_call: TRBV4-3; cdr3_aa: CASSQDRTGGSTEAFF; cdr3_nt: TGCGCCAGCAGCCAAGACCGGACAGGGGGTAGCACTGAAGCTTTCTTT
clone_size: -; j_call: TRBJ1-1; d_call: -; v_call: TRBV6-2/TRBV6-3; cdr3_aa: CAGSSEAFF; cdr3_nt: TGTGCCGGCAGTTCTGAAGCTTTCTTT
clone_size: -; j_call: TRBJ2-1; d_call: -; v_call: TRBV6-5; cdr3_aa: CASSYSMGRNSYNEQFF; cdr3_nt: TGTGCCAGCAGTTACTCGATGGGCAGGAACTCCTACAATGAGCAGTTCTTC
clone_size: -; j_call: TRBJ1-5; d_call: -; v_call: TRBV20-1; cdr3_aa: CSATSQGNQPQHF; cdr3_nt: TGCAGTGCTACCTCACAGGGCAATCAGCCCCAGCATTTT
clone_size: few; j_call: TRBJ1-5; d_call: -; v_call: TRBV10-3; cdr3_aa: CAISASRNQPQHF; cdr3_nt: TGTGCCATCAGCGCTAGCAGGAATCAGCCCCAGCATTTT
clone_size: many; j_call: TRBJ2-1; d_call: -; v_call: TRBV12-3/TRBV12-4; cdr3_aa: CASSLSNHEQFF; cdr3_nt: TGTGCCAGCAGTTTATCAAACCATGAGCAGTTCTTC